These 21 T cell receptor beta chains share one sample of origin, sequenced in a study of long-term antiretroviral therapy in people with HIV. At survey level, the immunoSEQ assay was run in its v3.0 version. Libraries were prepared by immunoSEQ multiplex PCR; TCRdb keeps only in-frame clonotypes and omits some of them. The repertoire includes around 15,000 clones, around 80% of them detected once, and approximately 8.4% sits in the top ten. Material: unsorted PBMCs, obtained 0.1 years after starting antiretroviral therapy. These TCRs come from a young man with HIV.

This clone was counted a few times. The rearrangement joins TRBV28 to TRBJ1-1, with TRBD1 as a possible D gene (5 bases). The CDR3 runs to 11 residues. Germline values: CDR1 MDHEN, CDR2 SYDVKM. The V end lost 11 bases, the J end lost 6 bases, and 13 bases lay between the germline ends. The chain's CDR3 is CAGQRGAEAFF. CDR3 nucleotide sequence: TGTGCCGGACAAAGGGGAGCTGAAGCTTTCTTT.

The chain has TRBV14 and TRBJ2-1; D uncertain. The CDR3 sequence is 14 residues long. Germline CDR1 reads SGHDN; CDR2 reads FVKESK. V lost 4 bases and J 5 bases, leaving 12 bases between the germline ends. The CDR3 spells CASSRVSVNNEQFF. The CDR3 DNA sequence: TGTGCCAGCAGCCGGGTGTCTGTCAACAATGAGCAGTTCTTC. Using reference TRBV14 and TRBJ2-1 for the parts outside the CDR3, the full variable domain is EAGVTQFPSHSVIEKGQTVTLRCDPISGHDNLYWYRRVMGKEIKFLLHFVKESKQDESGMPNNRFLAERTGGTYSTLKVQPAELEDSGVYFCASSRVSVNNEQFFGPGTRLTVL.

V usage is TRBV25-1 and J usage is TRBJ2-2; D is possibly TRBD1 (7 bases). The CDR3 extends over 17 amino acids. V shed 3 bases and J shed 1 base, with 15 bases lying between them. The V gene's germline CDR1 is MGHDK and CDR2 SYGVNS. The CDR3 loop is CASSDLSGGMNTGELFF. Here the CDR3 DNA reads TGTGCCAGCAGTGATTTGTCAGGGGGGATGAACACCGGGGAGCTGTTTTTT.

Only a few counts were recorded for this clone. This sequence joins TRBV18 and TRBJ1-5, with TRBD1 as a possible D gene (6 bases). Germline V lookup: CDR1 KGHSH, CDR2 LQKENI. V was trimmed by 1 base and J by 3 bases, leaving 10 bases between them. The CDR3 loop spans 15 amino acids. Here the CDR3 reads CASSPQGGINQPQHF. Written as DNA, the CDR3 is TGTGCCAGCTCACCACAGGGGGGGATCAATCAGCCCCAGCATTTT.

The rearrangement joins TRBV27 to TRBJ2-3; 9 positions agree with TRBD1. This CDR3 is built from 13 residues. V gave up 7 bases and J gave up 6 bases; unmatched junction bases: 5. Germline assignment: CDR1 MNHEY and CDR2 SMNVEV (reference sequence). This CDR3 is CASTGTGRDTQYF. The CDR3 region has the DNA TGTGCCAGCACCGGGACAGGGAGGGATACGCAGTATTTT.

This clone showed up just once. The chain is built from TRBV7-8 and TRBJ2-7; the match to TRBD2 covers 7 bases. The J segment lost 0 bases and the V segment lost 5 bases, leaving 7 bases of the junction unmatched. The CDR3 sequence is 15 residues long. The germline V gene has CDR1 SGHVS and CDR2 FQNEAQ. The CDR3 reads CASSPGGEGSYEQYF. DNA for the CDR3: TGTGCCAGCAGCCCGGGGGGTGAGGGCTCCTACGAGCAGTACTTC.

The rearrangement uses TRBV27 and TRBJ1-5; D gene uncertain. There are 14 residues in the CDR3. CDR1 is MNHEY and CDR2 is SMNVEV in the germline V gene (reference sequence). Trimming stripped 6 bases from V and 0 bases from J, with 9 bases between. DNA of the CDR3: TGTGCCAGCAGGGCGGAACATAGCAATCAGCCCCAGCATTTT. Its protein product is CASRAEHSNQPQHF.

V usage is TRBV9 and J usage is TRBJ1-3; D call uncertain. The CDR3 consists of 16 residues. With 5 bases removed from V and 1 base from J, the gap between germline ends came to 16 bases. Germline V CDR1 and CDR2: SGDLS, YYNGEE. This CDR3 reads CASSTVSVISGNTIYF. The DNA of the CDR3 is TGTGCCAGCAGTACCGTTTCGGTCATATCTGGAAACACCATATATTTT.

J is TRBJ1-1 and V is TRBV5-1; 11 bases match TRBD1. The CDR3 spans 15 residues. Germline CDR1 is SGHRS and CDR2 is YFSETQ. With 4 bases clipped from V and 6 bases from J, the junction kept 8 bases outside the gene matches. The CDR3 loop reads CASSIGQGARAEAFF. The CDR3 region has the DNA TGCGCCAGCAGCATAGGACAGGGGGCGCGCGCTGAAGCTTTCTTT.

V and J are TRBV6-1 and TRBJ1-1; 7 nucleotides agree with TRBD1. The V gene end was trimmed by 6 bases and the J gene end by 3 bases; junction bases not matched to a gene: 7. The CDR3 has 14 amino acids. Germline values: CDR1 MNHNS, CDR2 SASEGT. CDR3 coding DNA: TGTGCCAGCAGCCAACAGGGGACGGACACTGAAGCTTTCTTT. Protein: CASSQQGTDTEAFF.

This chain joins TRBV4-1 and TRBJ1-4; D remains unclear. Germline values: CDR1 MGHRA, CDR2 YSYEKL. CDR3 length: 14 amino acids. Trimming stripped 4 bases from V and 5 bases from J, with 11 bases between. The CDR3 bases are TGCGCCAGCAGCCTCCTGGACCGAAATGAAAAACTGTTTTTT. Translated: CASSLLDRNEKLFF.

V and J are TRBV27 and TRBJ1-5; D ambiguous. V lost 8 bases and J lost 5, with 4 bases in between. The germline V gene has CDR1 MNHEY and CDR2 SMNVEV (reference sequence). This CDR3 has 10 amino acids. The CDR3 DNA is TGTGCCAGCGGGGATCAGCCCCAGCATTTT. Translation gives CASGDQPQHF.

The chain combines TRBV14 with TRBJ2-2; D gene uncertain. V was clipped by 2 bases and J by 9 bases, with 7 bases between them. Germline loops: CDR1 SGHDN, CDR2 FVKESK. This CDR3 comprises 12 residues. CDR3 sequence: CASSQTGWELFF. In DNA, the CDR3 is TGTGCCAGCAGCCAAACTGGCTGGGAGCTGTTTTTT. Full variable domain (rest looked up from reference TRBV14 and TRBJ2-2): EAGVTQFPSHSVIEKGQTVTLRCDPISGHDNLYWYRRVMGKEIKFLLHFVKESKQDESGMPNNRFLAERTGGTYSTLKVQPAELEDSGVYFCASSQTGWELFFGEGSRLTVL.

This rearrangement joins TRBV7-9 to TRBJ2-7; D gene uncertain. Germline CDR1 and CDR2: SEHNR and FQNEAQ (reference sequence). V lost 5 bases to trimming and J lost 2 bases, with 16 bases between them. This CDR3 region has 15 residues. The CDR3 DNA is TGTGCCAGCAGCCCCCCGATTACGGGCACCTACGAGCAGTACTTC. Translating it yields CASSPPITGTYEQYF.

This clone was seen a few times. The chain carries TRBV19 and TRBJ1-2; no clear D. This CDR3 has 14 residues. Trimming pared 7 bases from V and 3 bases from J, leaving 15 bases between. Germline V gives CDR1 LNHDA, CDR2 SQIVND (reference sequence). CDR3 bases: TGTGCCAGTAACACTCTAACACTGGACTATGGCTACACCTTC. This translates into CASNTLTLDYGYTF. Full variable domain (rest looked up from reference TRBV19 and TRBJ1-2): DGGITQSPKYLFRKEGQNVTLSCEQNLNHDAMYWYRQDPGQGLRLIYYSQIVNDFQKGDIAEGYSVSREKKESFPLTVTSAQKNPTAFYLCASNTLTLDYGYTFGSGTRLTVV.

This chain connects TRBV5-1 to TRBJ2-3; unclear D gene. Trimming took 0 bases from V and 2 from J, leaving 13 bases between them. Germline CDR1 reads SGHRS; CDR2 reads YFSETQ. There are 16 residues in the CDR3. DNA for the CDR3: TGCGCCAGCAGCTTGGCGGGCCGCCGGGCCACAGATACGCAGTATTTT. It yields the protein CASSLAGRRATDTQYF.

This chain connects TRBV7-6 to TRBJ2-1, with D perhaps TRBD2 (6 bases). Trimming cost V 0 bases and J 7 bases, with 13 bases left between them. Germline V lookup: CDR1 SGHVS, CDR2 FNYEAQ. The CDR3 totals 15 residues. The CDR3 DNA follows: TGTGCCAGCAGCTTAGCAGGGCGGGAAAGGAATGAGCAGTTCTTC. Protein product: CASSLAGRERNEQFF.

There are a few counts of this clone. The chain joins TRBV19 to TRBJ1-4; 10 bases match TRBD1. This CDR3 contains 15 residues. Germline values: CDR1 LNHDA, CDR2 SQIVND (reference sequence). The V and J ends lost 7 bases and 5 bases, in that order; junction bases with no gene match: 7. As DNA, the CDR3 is TGTGCCAGTAAGGTTATGGGACAGGGGAATGAAAAACTGTTTTTT. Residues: CASKVMGQGNEKLFF.

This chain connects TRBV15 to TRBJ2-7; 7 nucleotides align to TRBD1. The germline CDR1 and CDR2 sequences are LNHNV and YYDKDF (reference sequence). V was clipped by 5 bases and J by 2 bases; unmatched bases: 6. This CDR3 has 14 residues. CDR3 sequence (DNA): TGTGCCACCAGCTTGCCAGGGGGAGCCTACGAGCAGTACTTC. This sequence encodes CATSLPGGAYEQYF.

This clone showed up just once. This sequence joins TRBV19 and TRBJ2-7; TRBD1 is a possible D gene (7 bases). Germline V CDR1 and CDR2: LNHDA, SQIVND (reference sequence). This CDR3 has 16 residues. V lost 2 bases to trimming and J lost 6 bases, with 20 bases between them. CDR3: CASSIMGSGGSSEQYF. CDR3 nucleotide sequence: TGTGCCAGTAGTATAATGGGATCAGGGGGGAGTTCCGAGCAGTACTTC.

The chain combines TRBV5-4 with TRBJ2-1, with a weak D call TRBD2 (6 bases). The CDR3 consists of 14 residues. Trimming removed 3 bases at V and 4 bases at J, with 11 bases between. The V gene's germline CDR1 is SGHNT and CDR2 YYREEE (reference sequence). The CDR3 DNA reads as TGTGCCAGCAGCTCATTGGAGGGATACAATGAGCAGTTCTTC. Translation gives CASSSLEGYNEQFF.